Shown below are 29 T cell receptor beta chains from a single sample sequenced in a study of blood T cell repertoires in COVID-19. Libraries were prepared by immunoSEQ multiplex PCR; TCRdb keeps only in-frame clonotypes and omits some of them. The sample holds 85,000 to 120,000 clones, around 87% seen once. The sample consisted of peripheral blood. All receptors come from a man in his fifties or sixties with active or convalescent COVID-19.

This chain uses TRBV11-2 with TRBJ2-7, with TRBD1 identical over 8 bases. CDR3 length equals 15 residues. Germline loops: CDR1 SGHAT, CDR2 FQNNGV. With V trimmed by 2 bases and J by 0 bases, 3 bases remained unmatched. The CDR3 spells CASSLSTGGSYEQYV. CDR3 DNA: TGTGCCAGCAGCTTATCCACAGGGGGCTCCTACGAGCAGTACGTC.

CDR3 in amino acids: CASSSTPGLAGGRSYNEQFF. The CDR3 DNA sequence: TGTGCCAGCAGTTCGACCCCGGGGCTAGCGGGGGGGCGTTCCTACAATGAGCAGTTCTTC. The chain is built from TRBV3-1 (or the pseudogene TRBV3-2) and TRBJ2-1; TRBD2 matches 12 bases. V was clipped by 6 bases and J by 1 base; unmatched bases: 16. The CDR3 is 20 residues long. The germline CDR1 and CDR2 sequences are LGHDT and YNNKEL (reference sequence).

The rearrangement links TRBV7-9 to TRBJ1-6; D is uncertain. The V end was cut by 4 bases, the J end by 6 bases, with 13 bases between. The CDR3 loop spans 15 amino acids. CDR1 and CDR2 (germline): SEHNR, FQNEAQ (reference sequence). In nucleotides, the CDR3 is TGTGCCAGCAGCTCCGCTTCCACTTCTAATTCACCCCTCCACTTT. Encoded protein: CASSSASTSNSPLHF.

The chain is built from TRBV10-1 and TRBJ1-5; D is undetermined. CDR3 length equals 12 residues. The germline V gene encodes CDR1 WNHNN and CDR2 SYGVQD (reference sequence). Between the trimmed V and J ends, which lost 5 bases and 2 bases, there was a span of 4 bases. This chain's CDR3 is CASSSGNQPQHF. CDR3 in DNA: TGCGCCAGCAGTTCTGGCAATCAGCCCCAGCATTTT.

The chain uses TRBV30 and TRBJ2-3; 7 bases fit TRBD1. Trimming removed 2 bases from V and 1 base from J; junction bases left unmatched: 3. CDR3 length equals 14 residues. The V gene's germline CDR1 is GTSNPN and CDR2 SVGIG (reference sequence). This CDR3 reads CAWSTTGGTDTQYF. As DNA, the CDR3 is TGTGCCTGGAGTACAACAGGGGGCACAGATACGCAGTATTTT.

In this sample, this clone turned up once. The rearrangement links TRBV19 to TRBJ2-4; 14 bases align to TRBD2. With 6 bases clipped from V and 4 bases from J, the junction kept 5 bases outside the gene matches. Germline CDR1 is LNHDA and CDR2 is SQIVND (reference sequence). This CDR3 has 16 residues. CDR3 sequence reads: CASRGLAGAYKNIQYF. The CDR3 DNA sequence: TGTGCCAGTAGGGGACTAGCGGGGGCCTATAAAAACATTCAGTACTTC. Full variable domain (outside the CDR3, taken from reference TRBV19 and TRBJ2-4): DGGITQSPKYLFRKEGQNVTLSCEQNLNHDAMYWYRQDPGQGLRLIYYSQIVNDFQKGDIAEGYSVSREKKESFPLTVTSAQKNPTAFYLCASRGLAGAYKNIQYFGAGTRLSVL.

This chain joins TRBV10-1 and TRBJ2-3; D uncertain. The CDR3 is 15 amino acids. V lost 0 bases and J 3 bases, leaving 10 bases between the germline ends. CDR1 and CDR2 (germline): WNHNN, SYGVQD (reference sequence). CDR3 sequence: CASSESSVPTDTQYF. In nucleotides, the CDR3 is TGCGCCAGCAGTGAGTCGTCAGTACCTACAGATACGCAGTATTTT.

This chain links TRBV5-4 with TRBJ2-4, with 11 bases lining up with TRBD1. Trimming cost V 5 bases and J 2 bases; bases outside gene matches: 3. Per germline, CDR1 SGHNT and CDR2 YYREEE (reference sequence). CDR3 length: 15 amino acids. The CDR3 nucleotides are TGTGCCAGCAGGGACAGGGGGCTATCCAAAAACATTCAGTACTTC. Its translation is CASRDRGLSKNIQYF.

This clone was seen more than once but under ten times. The chain has TRBV18 and TRBJ1-2; the D gene is possibly TRBD1 (6 bases). The CDR3 sequence is 14 residues long. Trimming cost V 4 bases and J 6 bases, with 15 bases left between them. The germline gives CDR1 KGHSH, CDR2 LQKENI. The CDR3 sequence: CASSQRTAWDGYTF. CDR3 DNA: TGTGCCAGCTCACAACGGACAGCTTGGGATGGCTACACCTTC.

This clone occurred once. The gene calls are TRBV18 and TRBJ1-6; D is unresolved. V shed 3 bases and J shed 5 bases, with 8 bases lying between them. The CDR3 loop spans 14 amino acids. The V gene's germline CDR1 is KGHSH and CDR2 LQKENI. CDR3 coding DNA: TGTGCCAGCTCACCCCAGGTGAATAATTCACCCCTCCACTTT. Amino acid sequence: CASSPQVNNSPLHF. Complete variable domain (other parts from reference TRBV18 and TRBJ1-6): NAGVMQNPRHLVRRRGQEARLRCSPMKGHSHVYWYRQLPEEGLKFMVYLQKENIIDESGMPKERFSAEFPKEGPSILRIQQVVRGDSAAYFCASSPQVNNSPLHFGNGTRLTVT.

The rearrangement joins TRBV4-1 to TRBJ1-5; possible D gene TRBD1, 5 bases. This CDR3 contains 16 residues. The V and J ends lost 1 base and 1 base respectively, with 11 bases between them. Germline CDR1 reads MGHRA; CDR2 reads YSYEKL. The CDR3 region is CASSQVGVWSNQPQHF. CDR3 DNA: TGCGCCAGCAGCCAAGTAGGGGTTTGGAGCAATCAGCCCCAGCATTTT.

The chain is built from TRBV19 and TRBJ1-2; tentative D call: TRBD1 (6 bases). Between the trimmed V and J ends, which lost 7 bases and 7 bases, there was a span of 13 bases. The CDR3 is made up of 12 amino acids. Per the germline V gene, CDR1 is LNHDA and CDR2 is SQIVND (reference sequence). The CDR3 DNA is TGTGCCAGTACCAGGGGTACCTTTGGCTACACCTTC. Amino acids: CASTRGTFGYTF.

V gene TRBV27 combines with J gene TRBJ2-4; unclear D gene. The CDR3 runs 15 residues. Germline V CDR1 and CDR2: MNHEY, SMNVEV (reference sequence). The V end lost 6 bases, the J end lost 0 bases, and 12 bases lay between the germline ends. The CDR3 nucleotides read TGTGCCAGCAGCAAAAATACAGTAGCCAAAAACATTCAGTACTTC. The encoded protein is CASSKNTVAKNIQYF.

V gene TRBV2 combines with J gene TRBJ1-5; D not certain. CDR1 is SNHLY and CDR2 is FYNNEI in the germline V gene. The CDR3 spans 16 residues. Trimming shortened V by 1 base and J by 4 bases, and 14 bases separated the two germline ends. The CDR3 protein is CASSEGAAQLNQPQHF. CDR3 DNA sequence: TGTGCCAGCAGTGAAGGGGCTGCCCAGTTAAATCAGCCCCAGCATTTT.

CDR3 loop: CASSLDPSYEQYV. In DNA form, the CDR3 reads TGCGCCAGCAGCTTGGATCCTTCCTACGAGCAGTACGTC. The chain recombines TRBV5-1 with TRBJ2-7; no clear D. This CDR3 region has 13 residues. V was clipped by 0 bases and J by 1 base, with 5 bases between them. Germline CDR1 SGHRS, CDR2 YFSETQ.

The chain is built from TRBV21-1 and TRBJ2-3; the table's D call, TRBD2, has no DNA check behind it. TRBV21-1 is recorded as a pseudogene. CDR3 length: 17 amino acids. Here the CDR3 reads CASSVYLAGGRTDTQYF. The CDR3 coding sequence is TGTGCCAGCAGCGTTTATCTAGCGGGGGGGCGCACAGATACGCAGTATTTT.

This chain joins TRBV11-2 and TRBJ1-1; 8 bases are shared with TRBD1. The germline gives CDR1 SGHAT, CDR2 FQNNGV. CDR3 length equals 14 residues. J lost 8 bases, V lost 5 bases, and 10 bases had no gene match. The CDR3 bases are TGTGCCAGCAGCCCCACTCGGACAGGGATGGAAGCTTTCTTT. Its translation is CASSPTRTGMEAFF.

This chain connects TRBV11-2 to TRBJ2-5; 8 bases map to TRBD1. Trimming took 7 bases from V and 4 from J; bases not matched to a gene: 2. The V gene's germline CDR1 is SGHAT and CDR2 FQNNGV. The CDR3 has 12 amino acids. The CDR3 reads CASTGQGETQYF. DNA of the CDR3: TGTGCCAGCACAGGACAGGGAGAGACCCAGTACTTC.

The chain employs TRBV4-1 and TRBJ2-3; perhaps TRBD2 as D (6 bases). Germline values: CDR1 MGHRA, CDR2 YSYEKL. V gave up 1 base and J gave up 8 bases, with 16 bases separating them. This CDR3 comprises 15 residues. For the CDR3, the DNA is TGCGCCAGCAGCCAAGCCGGAGGGACTCCCTCTACGCAGTATTTT. It encodes CASSQAGGTPSTQYF.

A few counts support this clone. The genes are TRBV13 and TRBJ1-6, with D possibly TRBD1 on 5 matching bases. V lost 0 bases to trimming and J lost 0 bases, with 30 bases between them. CDR1 and CDR2 (germline): PRHDT, FYEKMQ (reference sequence). This CDR3 spans 24 amino acids. CDR3 loop: CASSLGLADADRDPESSYNSPLHF. The CDR3 nucleotides read TGTGCCAGCAGCTTAGGTTTAGCGGACGCCGACCGGGACCCAGAAAGCTCCTATAATTCACCCCTCCACTTT. Supplemented by reference TRBV13 and TRBJ1-6, the full variable domain reads AAGVIQSPRHLIKEKRETATLKCYPIPRHDTVYWYQQGPGQDPQFLISFYEKMQSDKGSIPDRFSAQQFSDYHSELNMSSLELGDSALYFCASSLGLADADRDPESSYNSPLHFGNGTRLTVT.

A few counts support this clone. This sequence joins TRBV5-1 and TRBJ2-7; a possible D gene is TRBD2 (6 bases). The V end was cut by 4 bases, the J end by 4 bases, with 15 bases between. This CDR3 contains 14 residues. From germline, CDR1 is SGHRS and CDR2 YFSETQ. Here the CDR3 reads CASSIGQGGYEQYV. The CDR3 DNA follows: TGCGCCAGCAGCATCGGGCAGGGAGGTTACGAGCAGTACGTC.

Written as DNA, the CDR3 is TGTGCCAGCAACACAGGGGGCCCGAACACTGAAGCTTTCTTT. Protein product: CASNTGGPNTEAFF. This chain connects TRBV6-5 to TRBJ1-1; 9 positions agree with TRBD1. The CDR3 loop spans 14 amino acids. The V gene end was trimmed by 7 bases and the J gene end by 1 base; junction bases not matched to a gene: 4. Germline V CDR1 and CDR2: MNHEY, SVGAGI.

The genes are TRBV5-6 and TRBJ1-1; D is undetermined. The V gene lost 2 bases and the J gene lost 4 bases, with 12 bases spanning the gap. Germline V gene sequence: CDR1 SGHDT, CDR2 YYEEEE. The CDR3 is made up of 14 amino acids. This CDR3 is CASSFWLTTTEAFF. The CDR3 DNA reads TGTGCCAGCAGCTTTTGGCTGACTACCACTGAAGCTTTCTTT. The whole variable domain, remainder taken from reference TRBV5-6 and TRBJ1-1, is DAGVTQSPTHLIKTRGQQVTLRCSPKSGHDTVSWYQQALGQGPQFIFQYYEEEERQRGNFPDRFSGHQFPNYSSELNVNALLLGDSALYLCASSFWLTTTEAFFGQGTRLTVV.

The chain joins TRBV28 to TRBJ2-6; D call uncertain. Per germline, CDR1 MDHEN and CDR2 SYDVKM. This CDR3 region has 17 residues. With 2 bases removed from V and 0 bases from J, the gap between germline ends came to 11 bases. The CDR3 here is CASSLVASFSGANVLTF. CDR3 bases: TGTGCCAGCAGTTTAGTGGCCAGTTTCTCTGGGGCCAACGTCCTGACTTTC. The variable domain in full, completed from reference TRBV28 and TRBJ2-6, reads DVKVTQSSRYLVKRTGEKVFLECVQDMDHENMFWYRQDPGLGLRLIYFSYDVKMKEKGDIPEGYSVSREKKERFSLILESASTNQTSMYLCASSLVASFSGANVLTFGAGSRLTVL.

CDR3 amino acids: CASSGQGRDYNEQFF. The DNA for the CDR3 is TGTGCCAGCTCCGGACAGGGGAGGGACTACAATGAGCAGTTCTTC. This chain connects TRBV18 to TRBJ2-1; 9 nucleotides agree with TRBD1. The CDR3 extends over 15 amino acids. Germline V lookup: CDR1 KGHSH, CDR2 LQKENI. Germline trimming cut 6 bases from V and 3 bases from J; bases unmatched to any gene: 6.

The chain combines TRBV3-1 (or the pseudogene TRBV3-2) with TRBJ2-5, with D maybe TRBD1 (5 bases). The CDR3 runs 15 residues. Trimming cost V 4 bases and J 4 bases, with 16 bases left between them. Germline-derived CDR1 and CDR2 are LGHDT and YNNKEL (reference sequence). Here the CDR3 reads CASSRPEGARETQYF. For the CDR3, the DNA is TGTGCCAGCAGCCGGCCCGAAGGGGCCAGAGAGACCCAGTACTTC.

This clone has more than one count but fewer than ten. The chain joins TRBV2 to TRBJ2-1, with 10 bases lining up with TRBD2. The CDR3 has 18 residues. The trim removed 4 bases at V and 0 bases at J, leaving 9 bases unmatched. Germline values: CDR1 SNHLY, CDR2 FYNNEI. The chain's CDR3 is CASSGLAGELLSYNEQFF. Here the CDR3 DNA reads TGTGCCAGCAGTGGGCTAGCGGGGGAGCTCCTCTCCTACAATGAGCAGTTCTTC. The full variable domain, completed using reference TRBV2 and TRBJ2-1, is EPEVTQTPSHQVTQMGQEVILRCVPISNHLYFYWYRQILGQKVEFLVSFYNNEISEKSEIFDDQFSVERPDGSNFTLKIRSTKLEDSAMYFCASSGLAGELLSYNEQFFGPGTRLTVL.

The chain links TRBV7-9 to TRBJ1-3, with 8 bases aligning to TRBD1. With V trimmed by 4 bases and J by 0 bases, 2 bases remained unmatched. This CDR3 region has 15 residues. Germline assignment: CDR1 SEHNR and CDR2 FQNEAQ (reference sequence). The DNA for the CDR3 is TGTGCCAGCAGCTCGACAGGGGCCTCTGGAAACACCATATATTTT. This gives the protein CASSSTGASGNTIYF.

The chain joins TRBV5-1 to TRBJ1-5; TRBD1 matches 9 bases. Trimming took 0 bases from V and 5 from J; bases not matched to a gene: 6. Germline CDR1 reads SGHRS; CDR2 reads YFSETQ. There are 16 residues in the CDR3. The CDR3 DNA sequence: TGCGCCAGCAGCTTGGGGGACAGGGAAGAGTATCAGCCCCAGCATTTT. This codes for CASSLGDREEYQPQHF.